This T cell receptor (beta chain) was sequenced for a study of cytomegalovirus exposure and HLA in healthy donors. The wider study: Tens of millions of unique TCR sequences came from HLA-typed donors in an early release.

Researchers ran the PCR with 60 Vbeta and 13 Jbeta primers. TCRdb keeps only in-frame clones here, not all; method: immunoSEQ multiplex PCR. The sample records about 170,000 clones, 60% to 80% being singletons. CDR1 is LGHNA, CDR2 YNFKEQ, per germline. The germline V and J ends were trimmed by 0 bases and 6 bases, with 19 bases remaining between them. The CDR3 spans 17 residues. Participants comprised healthy donors of bone marrow. This clonotype was sampled from a woman aged 50 to 60 in good health and CMV-seropositive. The rearrangement links TRBV4-2 to TRBJ2-3, with D maybe TRBD2 (6 bases). The sample was PBMCs. In DNA form, the CDR3 reads TGTGCCAGCAGCCAAGAGCCGGGACTGGGCTCACACGATACGCAGTATTTT. As protein: CASSQEPGLGSHDTQYF.